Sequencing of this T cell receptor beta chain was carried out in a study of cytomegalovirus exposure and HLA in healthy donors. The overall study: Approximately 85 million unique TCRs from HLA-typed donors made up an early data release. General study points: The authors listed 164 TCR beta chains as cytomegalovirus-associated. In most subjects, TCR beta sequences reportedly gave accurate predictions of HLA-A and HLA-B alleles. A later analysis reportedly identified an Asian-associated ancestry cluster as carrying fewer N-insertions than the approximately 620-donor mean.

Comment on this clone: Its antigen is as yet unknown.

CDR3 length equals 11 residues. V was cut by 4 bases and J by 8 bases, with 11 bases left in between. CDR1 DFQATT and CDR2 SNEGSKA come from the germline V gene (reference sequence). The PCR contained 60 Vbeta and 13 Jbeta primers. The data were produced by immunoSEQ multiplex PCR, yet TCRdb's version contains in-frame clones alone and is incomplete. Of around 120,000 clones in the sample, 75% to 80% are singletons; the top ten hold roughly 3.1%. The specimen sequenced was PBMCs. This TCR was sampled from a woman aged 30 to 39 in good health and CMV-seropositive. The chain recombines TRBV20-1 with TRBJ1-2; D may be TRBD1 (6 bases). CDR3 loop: CSANRENGYTF. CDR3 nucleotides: TGCAGTGCTAACAGGGAGAACGGCTACACCTTC.